The TCR beta chain under discussion was sequenced for a study of shared clonotypes between healthy human individuals. Findings and caveats of the study: When naive CD4 clonotypes were compared across a few donors, approximately 5% were shared.

Profiled with immunoSEQ multiplex PCR; TCRdb holds only in-frame clones, not every one. The sample includes some 2.3 million clones, approximately 95% of them seen just once. About this clone itself: The antigen is undetermined.

This CDR3 comprises 15 residues. V lost 6 bases, J lost 4 bases, and 15 bases lay in between. Germline CDR1 and CDR2: MNHEY and SVGAGI. This clonotype originated in a man between 18 and 29 years old in good health. Some clones in this sample may be carry-over from other donors' samples. V and J are TRBV6-5 and TRBJ1-4, with D uncertain. The specimen was naive CD4+ T cells from PBMCs. As to subset: CD45RA+ positively selected. CDR3: CASSPGPRGNEKLFF. Here the CDR3 DNA reads TGTGCCAGCAGCCCCGGGCCCCGGGGTAATGAAAAACTGTTTTTT.